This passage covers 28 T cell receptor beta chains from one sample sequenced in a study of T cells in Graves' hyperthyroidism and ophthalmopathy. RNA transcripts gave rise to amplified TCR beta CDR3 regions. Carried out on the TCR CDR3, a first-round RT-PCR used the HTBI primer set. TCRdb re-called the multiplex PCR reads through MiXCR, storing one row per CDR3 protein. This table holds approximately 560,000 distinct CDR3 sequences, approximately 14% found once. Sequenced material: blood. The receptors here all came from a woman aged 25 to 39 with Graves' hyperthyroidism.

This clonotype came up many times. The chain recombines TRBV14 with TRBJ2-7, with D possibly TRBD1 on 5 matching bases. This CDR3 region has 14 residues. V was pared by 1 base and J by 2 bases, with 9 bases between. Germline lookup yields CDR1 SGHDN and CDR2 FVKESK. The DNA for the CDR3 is TGTGCCAGCAGCCAAGGGCAGGGCCCCTACGAGCAGTACTTC. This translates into CASSQGQGPYEQYF.

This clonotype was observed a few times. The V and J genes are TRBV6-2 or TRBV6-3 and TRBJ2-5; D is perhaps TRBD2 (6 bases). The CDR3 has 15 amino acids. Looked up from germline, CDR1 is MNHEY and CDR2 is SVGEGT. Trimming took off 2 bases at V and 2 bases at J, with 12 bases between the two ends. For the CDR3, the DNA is TGTGCCAGCAGTTACGGGGCTAGCGATCAAGAGACCCAGTACTTC. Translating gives CASSYGASDQETQYF.

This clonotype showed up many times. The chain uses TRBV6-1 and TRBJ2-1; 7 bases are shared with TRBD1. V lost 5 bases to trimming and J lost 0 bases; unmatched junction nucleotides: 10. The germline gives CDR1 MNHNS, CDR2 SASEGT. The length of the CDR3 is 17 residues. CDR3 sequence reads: CASSPNPTGFSYNEQFF. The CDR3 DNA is TGTGCCAGCAGTCCCAACCCGACAGGGTTCTCCTACAATGAGCAGTTCTTC.

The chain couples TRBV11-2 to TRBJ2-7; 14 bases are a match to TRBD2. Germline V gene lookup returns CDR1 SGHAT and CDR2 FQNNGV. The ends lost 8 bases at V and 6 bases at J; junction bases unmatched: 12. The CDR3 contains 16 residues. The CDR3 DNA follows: TGTGCCAGCTGCCTGGGAGGACTAGCGGGAGGTTGCGAGCAGTACTTC. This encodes CASCLGGLAGGCEQYF.

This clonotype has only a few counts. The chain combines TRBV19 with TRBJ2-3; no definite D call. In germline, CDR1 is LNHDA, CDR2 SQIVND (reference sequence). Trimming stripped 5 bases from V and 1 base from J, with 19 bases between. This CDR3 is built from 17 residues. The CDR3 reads CASSSKSGRIRTDTQYF. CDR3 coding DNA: TGTGCCAGTAGTTCCAAATCAGGACGGATACGCACAGATACGCAGTATTTT.

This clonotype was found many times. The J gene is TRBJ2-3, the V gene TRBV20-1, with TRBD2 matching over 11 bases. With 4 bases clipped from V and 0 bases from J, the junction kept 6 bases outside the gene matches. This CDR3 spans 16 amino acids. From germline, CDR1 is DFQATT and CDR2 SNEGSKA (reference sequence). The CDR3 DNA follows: TGCAGTGCTAACCCGGGACTAGCGGCTAGCACAGATACGCAGTATTTT. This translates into CSANPGLAASTDTQYF.

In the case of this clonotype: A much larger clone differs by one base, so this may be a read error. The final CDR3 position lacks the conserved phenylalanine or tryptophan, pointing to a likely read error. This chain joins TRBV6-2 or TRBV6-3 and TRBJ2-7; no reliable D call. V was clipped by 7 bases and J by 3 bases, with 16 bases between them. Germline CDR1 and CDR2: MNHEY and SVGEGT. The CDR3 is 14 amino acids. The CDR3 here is CASNLGPRYYEQYL. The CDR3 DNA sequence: TGTGCCAGCAATTTAGGTCCGCGGTACTACGAGCAGTACCTC.

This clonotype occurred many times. The CDR3 coding sequence is TGCGCCAGCAGCCCCCGGTCTGTGAACACTGAAGCTTTCTTT. Its protein product is CASSPRSVNTEAFF. This chain joins TRBV5-1 and TRBJ1-1; D gene ambiguous. The CDR3 length is 14 residues. Trimming removed 4 bases from V and 0 bases from J, with 10 bases in between. In germline, CDR1 is SGHRS, CDR2 YFSETQ.

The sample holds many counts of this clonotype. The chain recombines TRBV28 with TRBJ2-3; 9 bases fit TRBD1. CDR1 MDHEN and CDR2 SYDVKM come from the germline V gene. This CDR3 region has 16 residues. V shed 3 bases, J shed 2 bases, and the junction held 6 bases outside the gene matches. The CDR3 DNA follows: TGTGCCAGCAGTTTCGCCGGGACAGGGACCACAGATACGCAGTATTTT. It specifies CASSFAGTGTTDTQYF.

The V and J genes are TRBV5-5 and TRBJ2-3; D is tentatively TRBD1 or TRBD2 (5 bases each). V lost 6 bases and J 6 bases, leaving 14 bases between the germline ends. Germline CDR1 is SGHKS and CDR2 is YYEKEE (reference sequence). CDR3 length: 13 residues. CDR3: CASTGGLRDTQYF. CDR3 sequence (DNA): TGTGCCAGCACTGGGGGTTTGCGGGATACGCAGTATTTT.

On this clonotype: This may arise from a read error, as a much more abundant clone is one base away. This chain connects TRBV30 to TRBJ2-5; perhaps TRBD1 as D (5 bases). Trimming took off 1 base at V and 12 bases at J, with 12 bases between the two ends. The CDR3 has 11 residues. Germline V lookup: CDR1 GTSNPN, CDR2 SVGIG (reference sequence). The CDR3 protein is CAWSAREEEYF. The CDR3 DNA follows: TGTGCCTGGAGTGCCAGGGAAGAAGAGTACTTC. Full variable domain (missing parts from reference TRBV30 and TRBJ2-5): SQTIHQWPATLVQPVGSPLSLECTVEGTSNPNLYWYRQAAGRGLQLLFYSVGIGQISSEVPQNLSASRPQDRQFILSSKKLLLSDSGFYLCAWSAREEEYFGPGTRLLVL.

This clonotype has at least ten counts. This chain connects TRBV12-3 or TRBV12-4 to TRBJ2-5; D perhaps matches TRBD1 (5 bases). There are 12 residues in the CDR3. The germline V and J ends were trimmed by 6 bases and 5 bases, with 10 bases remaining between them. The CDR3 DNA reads TGTGCCAGCAGGCAGACAGCGGAGACCCAGTACTTC. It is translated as CASRQTAETQYF.

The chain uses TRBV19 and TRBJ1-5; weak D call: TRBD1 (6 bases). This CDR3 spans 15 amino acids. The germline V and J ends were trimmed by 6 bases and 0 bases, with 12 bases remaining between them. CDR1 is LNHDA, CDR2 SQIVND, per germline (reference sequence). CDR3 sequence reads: CASRSTGVSNQPQHF. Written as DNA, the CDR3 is TGTGCCAGTAGATCGACAGGAGTTAGCAATCAGCCCCAGCATTTT.

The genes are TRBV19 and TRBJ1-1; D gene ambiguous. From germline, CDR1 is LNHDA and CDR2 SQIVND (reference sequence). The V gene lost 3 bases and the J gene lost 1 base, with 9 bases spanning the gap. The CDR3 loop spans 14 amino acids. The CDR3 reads CASSIFVGNTEAFF. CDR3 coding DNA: TGTGCCAGTAGTATTTTTGTTGGGAACACTGAAGCTTTCTTT.

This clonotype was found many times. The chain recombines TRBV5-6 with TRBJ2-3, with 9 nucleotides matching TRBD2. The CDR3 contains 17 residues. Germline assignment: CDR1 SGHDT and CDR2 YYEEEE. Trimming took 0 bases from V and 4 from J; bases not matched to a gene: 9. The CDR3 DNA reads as TGTGCCAGCAGCTTGGGGGTGCGGGAGGGCATCTCAGATACGCAGTATTTT. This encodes CASSLGVREGISDTQYF. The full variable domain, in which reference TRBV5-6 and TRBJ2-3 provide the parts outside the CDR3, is DAGVTQSPTHLIKTRGQQVTLRCSPKSGHDTVSWYQQALGQGPQFIFQYYEEEERQRGNFPDRFSGHQFPNYSSELNVNALLLGDSALYLCASSLGVREGISDTQYFGPGTRLTVL.

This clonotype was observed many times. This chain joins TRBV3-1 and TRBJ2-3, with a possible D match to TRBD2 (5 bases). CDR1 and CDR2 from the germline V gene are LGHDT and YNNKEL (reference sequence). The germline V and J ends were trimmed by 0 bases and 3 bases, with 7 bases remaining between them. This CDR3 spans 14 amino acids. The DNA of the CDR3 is TGTGCCAGCAGCCAAGAGCGCGGGACAGATACGCAGTATTTT. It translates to CASSQERGTDTQYF.

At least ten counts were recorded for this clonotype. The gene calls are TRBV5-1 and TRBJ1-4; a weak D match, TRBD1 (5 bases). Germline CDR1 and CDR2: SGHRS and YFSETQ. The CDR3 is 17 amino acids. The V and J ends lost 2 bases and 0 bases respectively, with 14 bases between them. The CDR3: CASSFDIQGSTNEKLFF. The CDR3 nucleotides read TGCGCCAGCAGCTTTGATATCCAGGGTTCAACTAATGAAAAACTGTTTTTT.

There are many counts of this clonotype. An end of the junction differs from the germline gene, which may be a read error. The CDR3, as DNA: TGTGCCTGGAGGGGATACAACGAGCAGTTCTTC. Residues: CAWRGYNEQFF. The chain has TRBV30 and TRBJ2-1, with D unresolved. This CDR3 comprises 11 residues. Germline CDR1 is GTSNPN and CDR2 is SVGIG (reference sequence).

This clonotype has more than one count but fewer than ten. The CDR3 DNA reads TGTGCCATCAGTGAGTCCTTGGTGGGGGACAGCTCCTACGAGCAGTACTTC. Translating gives CAISESLVGDSSYEQYF. The V gene is TRBV10-3, the J gene TRBJ2-7; 7 nucleotides align to TRBD1. The CDR3 is 17 amino acids. The V segment lost 0 bases and the J segment 0 bases; nucleotides outside the gene matches: 8. The germline V gene encodes CDR1 ENHRY and CDR2 SYGVKD.

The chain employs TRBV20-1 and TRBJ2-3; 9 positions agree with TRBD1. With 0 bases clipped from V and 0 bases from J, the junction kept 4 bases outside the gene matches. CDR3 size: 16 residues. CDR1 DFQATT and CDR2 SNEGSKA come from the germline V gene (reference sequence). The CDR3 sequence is CSARDEDRGSTDTQYF. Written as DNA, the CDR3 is TGCAGTGCTAGAGACGAAGACAGGGGGAGCACAGATACGCAGTATTTT.

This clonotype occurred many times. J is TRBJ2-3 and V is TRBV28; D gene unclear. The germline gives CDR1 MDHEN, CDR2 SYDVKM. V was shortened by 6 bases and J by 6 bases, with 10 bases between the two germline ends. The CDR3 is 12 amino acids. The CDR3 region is CASSSMGDTQYF. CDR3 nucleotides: TGTGCCAGCAGCTCAATGGGGGATACGCAGTATTTT. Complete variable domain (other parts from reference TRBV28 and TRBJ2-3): DVKVTQSSRYLVKRTGEKVFLECVQDMDHENMFWYRQDPGLGLRLIYFSYDVKMKEKGDIPEGYSVSREKKERFSLILESASTNQTSMYLCASSSMGDTQYFGPGTRLTVL.

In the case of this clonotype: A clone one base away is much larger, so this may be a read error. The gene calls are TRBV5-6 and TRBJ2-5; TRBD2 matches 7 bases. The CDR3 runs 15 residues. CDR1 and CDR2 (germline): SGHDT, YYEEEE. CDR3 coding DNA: TGTGCCAGCGGCTTGGCGGGAGTAGGGGTAGAGACCCAGTACTTC. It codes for CASGLAGVGVETQYF.

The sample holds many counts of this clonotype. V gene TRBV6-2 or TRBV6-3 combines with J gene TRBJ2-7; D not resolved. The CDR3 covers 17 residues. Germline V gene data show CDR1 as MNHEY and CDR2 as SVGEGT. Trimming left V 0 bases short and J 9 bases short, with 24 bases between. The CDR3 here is CASSYSSFGGAGARQYF. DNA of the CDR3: TGTGCCAGCAGTTACTCGTCGTTTGGCGGAGCTGGAGCTCGGCAGTACTTC.

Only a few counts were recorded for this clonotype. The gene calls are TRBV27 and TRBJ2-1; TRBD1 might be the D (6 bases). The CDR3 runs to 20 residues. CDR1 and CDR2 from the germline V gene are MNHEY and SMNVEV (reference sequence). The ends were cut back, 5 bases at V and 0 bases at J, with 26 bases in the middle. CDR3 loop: CASSPPLPLGQPSSYNEQFF. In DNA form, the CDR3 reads TGTGCCAGCAGTCCACCTCTGCCACTGGGACAACCGAGCTCCTACAATGAGCAGTTCTTC.

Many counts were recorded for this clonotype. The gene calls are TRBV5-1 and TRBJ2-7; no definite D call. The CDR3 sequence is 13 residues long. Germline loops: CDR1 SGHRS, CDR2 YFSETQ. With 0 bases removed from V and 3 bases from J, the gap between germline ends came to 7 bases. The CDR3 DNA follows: TGCGCCAGCAGCTTGGCGGCTAGCTACGAGCAGTACTTC. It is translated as CASSLAASYEQYF.

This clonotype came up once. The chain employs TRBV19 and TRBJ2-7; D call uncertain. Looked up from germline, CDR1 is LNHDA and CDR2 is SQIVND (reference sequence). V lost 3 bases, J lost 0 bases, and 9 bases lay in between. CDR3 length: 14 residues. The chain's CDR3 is CASSIKYSSYEQYF. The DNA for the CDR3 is TGTGCCAGTAGTATCAAGTACAGCTCCTACGAGCAGTACTTC.

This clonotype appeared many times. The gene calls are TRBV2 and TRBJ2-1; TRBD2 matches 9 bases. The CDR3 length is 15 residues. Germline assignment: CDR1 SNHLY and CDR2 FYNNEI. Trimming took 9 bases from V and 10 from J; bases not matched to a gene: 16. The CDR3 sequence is CASIGVIAGAGEQFF. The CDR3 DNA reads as TGTGCCAGTATTGGGGTTATAGCGGGAGCGGGGGAGCAGTTCTTC.

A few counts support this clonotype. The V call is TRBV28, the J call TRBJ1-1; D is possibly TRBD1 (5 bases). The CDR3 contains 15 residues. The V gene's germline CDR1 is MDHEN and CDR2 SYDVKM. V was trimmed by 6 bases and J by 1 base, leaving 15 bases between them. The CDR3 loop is CASSPFGRGNTEAFF. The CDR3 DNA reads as TGTGCCAGCAGCCCCTTTGGGAGGGGGAACACTGAAGCTTTCTTT.